The rows below give T cell receptor beta chains drawn from one sample of a study of T-cell memory formation after mild COVID-19. TCRdb re-analysed the 5' RACE reads in MiXCR, keeping a single row per CDR3 protein. The sample has hundreds of thousands of distinct CDR3 sequences, about a fifth seen once. What was sequenced was PBMCs or a T cell subset sorted from them (not recorded which). Source of these receptors: an adult woman who had mild COVID-19 (a few samples of this study predate the infection). Cell type and time point are not known. CDR3s include the opening cysteine and the closing phenylalanine or tryptophan. A D gene is named only where the DNA matches it firmly. A row's size may be missing; if present it is once, few, many or a size class.

cdr3_length	v_call	d_call	j_call	clone_size	cdr3_aa	cdr3_nt
12	TRBV29-1	TRBD1	TRBJ2-3	NA	CSVKQGSDTQYF	TGCAGCGTGAAACAGGGGTCAGATACGCAGTATTTT
14	TRBV20-1	TRBD2	TRBJ2-1	few	CSARGPFRGGEQFF	TGCAGTGCTAGAGGTCCCTTCCGGGGGGGTGAGCAGTTCTTC
18	TRBV21-1	NA	TRBJ2-7	few	CASSIPLAGLPRTYEQYF	TGTGCCAGCAGCATCCCTCTAGCGGGACTTCCCCGAACCTACGAGCAGTACTTC
14	TRBV6-5	NA	TRBJ2-5	few	CASSSGTLQETQYF	TGTGCCAGCAGCTCCGGGACACTTCAAGAGACCCAGTACTTC
15	TRBV4-2	NA	TRBJ2-4	few	CASSLGSGQVNIQYF	TGTGCCAGCAGCCTTGGATCTGGGCAAGTAAACATTCAGTACTTC
13	TRBV18	NA	TRBJ2-1	few	CASSPLQGVEQFF	TGTGCCAGCTCACCACTTCAGGGAGTTGAGCAGTTCTTC
15	TRBV4-1	NA	TRBJ1-1	NA	CASSQLTFGNTEAFF	TGCGCCAGCAGCCAACTAACCTTCGGGAACACTGAAGCTTTCTTT
11	TRBV20-1	TRBD1	TRBJ2-3	NA	CSADRGYTQYF	TGCAGTGCTGACAGGGGATATACGCAGTATTTT
13	TRBV5-1	NA	TRBJ2-7	few	CASSLAWTDEQYF	TGCGCCAGCAGCTTGGCTTGGACGGACGAGCAGTACTTC
13	TRBV15	TRBD1	TRBJ2-3	NA	CAIGTGWSDTQYF	TGTGCCATCGGGACAGGGTGGTCAGATACGCAGTATTTT